These 30 T cell receptor beta chains were all obtained from the same sample, sequenced in a study of cytomegalovirus exposure and HLA in healthy donors. PCR primers comprised 60 Vbeta and 13 Jbeta primers. TCRdb's copy holds only in-frame clones and misses some; the assay was immunoSEQ multiplex PCR. The repertoire consists of approximately 180,000 clones, with over 75% occurring once and the leading ten covering approximately 2%. Sequencing used PBMCs. Every receptor here comes from a man aged 18-30 years in good health and CMV-seronegative.

The chain employs TRBV6-5 and TRBJ1-2, with unresolved D. Per germline, CDR1 MNHEY and CDR2 SVGAGI. The V end was cut by 4 bases, the J end by 2 bases, with 8 bases between. The CDR3 consists of 13 residues. The CDR3 sequence: CASSLGLNYGYTF. CDR3 in DNA: TGTGCCAGCAGTTTGGGCCTGAACTATGGCTACACCTTC.

The V and J genes are TRBV6-5 and TRBJ2-2; tentative D call: TRBD2 (5 bases). V gave up 6 bases and J gave up 3 bases, with 14 bases separating them. This CDR3 comprises 15 residues. Germline V gene lookup returns CDR1 MNHEY and CDR2 SVGAGI. CDR3 sequence reads: CASRHGEFDTGELFF. The CDR3 region has the DNA TGTGCCAGCAGACACGGGGAGTTCGACACCGGGGAGCTGTTTTTT.

The V gene is TRBV28, the J gene TRBJ1-2; possibly TRBD1 for D (5 bases). Germline loops: CDR1 MDHEN, CDR2 SYDVKM. This CDR3 spans 13 amino acids. Trimming pared 3 bases from V and 8 bases from J, leaving 13 bases between. The CDR3 here is CASSLGGGVGYTF. As DNA, the CDR3 is TGTGCCAGCAGTTTGGGAGGAGGGGTAGGCTACACCTTC.

The genes are TRBV12-1 and TRBJ1-5; TRBD1 is the table's D call and was not checked against the DNA. TRBV12-1 is noted as a pseudogene. The CDR3 runs 15 residues. CDR3 region: CASRKNGQGTQPQHF. CDR3 nucleotide sequence: TGTGCCAGCAGGAAGAACGGACAGGGTACTCAGCCCCAGCATTTT.

The chain combines TRBV5-1 with TRBJ2-5; the D gene is possibly TRBD1 (6 bases). CDR3 length equals 15 residues. Looked up from germline, CDR1 is SGHRS and CDR2 is YFSETQ. V lost 3 bases and J lost 2, with 14 bases in between. CDR3: CASSSRTVVQETQYF. DNA for the CDR3: TGCGCCAGCAGCTCCAGGACAGTAGTTCAAGAGACCCAGTACTTC.

The chain recombines TRBV6-1 with TRBJ1-4; D unclear. V was clipped by 6 bases and J by 7 bases, with 12 bases between them. CDR1 and CDR2 from the germline V gene are MNHNS and SASEGT. This CDR3 contains 13 residues. CDR3 nucleotides: TGTGCCAGCAGCGTGGGAGCGGGTGAAAAACTGTTTTTT. It codes for CASSVGAGEKLFF.

This clone appeared a few times. The rearrangement uses TRBV14 and TRBJ2-1; 8 bases line up with TRBD1. This CDR3 has 18 amino acids. Germline trimming cut 0 bases from V and 8 bases from J; bases unmatched to any gene: 15. CDR1 and CDR2 (germline): SGHDN, FVKESK. CDR3 sequence: CASSQDLVYTGGRDEQFF. CDR3 nucleotides: TGTGCCAGCAGCCAAGATCTCGTTTATACAGGGGGAAGGGATGAGCAGTTCTTC.

This chain connects TRBV19 to TRBJ1-6; D is undetermined. Germline CDR1 and CDR2: LNHDA and SQIVND (reference sequence). CDR3 length: 13 residues. Trimming cost V 9 bases and J 7 bases, with 13 bases left between them. Written as DNA, the CDR3 is TGTGCCAGCTCGGCGGGGTTCAATTCACCCCTCCACTTT. Amino acid sequence: CASSAGFNSPLHF.

V and J are TRBV9 and TRBJ2-7; 7 bases agree with TRBD1. The CDR3 length is 15 residues. Trimming took 3 bases from V and 2 from J; bases not matched to a gene: 8. The germline CDR1 and CDR2 sequences are SGDLS and YYNGEE. The DNA for the CDR3 is TGTGCCAGCAGCGAAACAGTACAGGGGACCTACGAGCAGTACTTC. Translated, it gives CASSETVQGTYEQYF.

The chain carries TRBV5-1 and TRBJ2-2; 7 positions agree with TRBD2. V was clipped by 0 bases and J by 2 bases; unmatched bases: 4. CDR1 is SGHRS, CDR2 YFSETQ, per germline. The CDR3 sequence is 16 residues long. In nucleotides, the CDR3 is TGCGCCAGCAGCTTGGTGGGCGGGAGTAACACCGGGGAGCTGTTTTTT. It yields the protein CASSLVGGSNTGELFF.

This chain links TRBV5-1 with TRBJ2-3; D perhaps matches TRBD1 (5 bases). Looked up from germline, CDR1 is SGHRS and CDR2 is YFSETQ. The CDR3 runs 13 residues. The V end lost 2 bases, the J end lost 2 bases, and 6 bases lay between the germline ends. CDR3 sequence reads: CASSFGATDTQYF. The CDR3, as DNA: TGCGCCAGCAGCTTTGGGGCCACAGATACGCAGTATTTT.

The chain is built from TRBV28 and TRBJ2-7; no clear D. CDR3 length: 14 residues. V was clipped by 8 bases and J by 0 bases, with 14 bases between them. Germline V gives CDR1 MDHEN, CDR2 SYDVKM. As DNA, the CDR3 is TGTGCCAGCCGCGATTCACGGAGCTCCTACGAGCAGTACTTC. This translates into CASRDSRSSYEQYF. Variable domain in full (rest from reference TRBV28 and TRBJ2-7): DVKVTQSSRYLVKRTGEKVFLECVQDMDHENMFWYRQDPGLGLRLIYFSYDVKMKEKGDIPEGYSVSREKKERFSLILESASTNQTSMYLCASRDSRSSYEQYFGPGTRLTVT.

This sequence joins TRBV4-1 and TRBJ2-1; D is uncertain. The germline V and J ends were trimmed by 1 base and 6 bases, with 10 bases remaining between them. The CDR3 has 14 amino acids. The germline V gene encodes CDR1 MGHRA and CDR2 YSYEKL. The CDR3 spells CASSQGLTTNEQFF. CDR3 DNA sequence: TGCGCCAGCAGCCAAGGTCTCACTACCAATGAGCAGTTCTTC.

V usage is TRBV6-7 and J usage is TRBJ2-1; 11 bases line up with TRBD1. TRBV6-7 is placed among ORFs of uncertain function. Trimming at V came to 7 bases and at J to 6 bases, leaving 8 bases not matched to a gene. There are 15 residues in the CDR3. The CDR3 is CASTWTGGAGNEQFF. In nucleotides, the CDR3 is TGTGCCAGCACTTGGACAGGGGGCGCGGGCAATGAGCAGTTCTTC.

The V and J genes are TRBV30 and TRBJ2-5; TRBD1 matches at 10 bases. The germline V gene encodes CDR1 GTSNPN and CDR2 SVGIG (reference sequence). V dropped 5 bases and J dropped 4; count of bases not matched to a gene: 4. This CDR3 has 13 residues. CDR3 DNA sequence: TGTGCCTGGGGGACAGGGGTGGGAGAGACCCAGTACTTC. Protein: CAWGTGVGETQYF.

The V call is TRBV9, the J call TRBJ2-1; 7 positions match TRBD1. CDR3 length: 15 residues. Germline V lookup: CDR1 SGDLS, CDR2 YYNGEE. The ends lost 3 bases at V and 3 bases at J; junction bases unmatched: 6. CDR3 nucleotide sequence: TGTGCCAGCAGCGAAGCCGGGACAGACTACAATGAGCAGTTCTTC. The encoded protein is CASSEAGTDYNEQFF.

CDR3 sequence reads: CASSLQGSDEQYF. The CDR3 DNA sequence: TGTGCCAGCAGCTTGCAGGGGTCGGACGAGCAGTACTTC. This sequence joins TRBV5-4 and TRBJ2-7, with a tentative D call TRBD1 (6 bases). V gave up 1 base and J gave up 5 bases, with 10 bases separating them. This CDR3 is built from 13 residues. Looked up from germline, CDR1 is SGHNT and CDR2 is YYREEE (reference sequence).

The chain has TRBV5-4 and TRBJ2-5; the D is unclear. Between the trimmed V and J ends, which lost 0 bases and 0 bases, there was a span of 9 bases. The germline V gene has CDR1 SGHNT and CDR2 YYREEE (reference sequence). This CDR3 is built from 15 residues. The CDR3 sequence is CASSLVSTDQETQYF. Here the CDR3 DNA reads TGTGCCAGCAGCTTGGTCAGCACAGACCAAGAGACCCAGTACTTC.

This chain links TRBV19 with TRBJ2-1, with 11 positions matching TRBD2. CDR1 and CDR2 from the germline V gene are LNHDA and SQIVND (reference sequence). The CDR3 runs to 15 residues. V was clipped by 7 bases and J by 2 bases; unmatched bases: 4. The CDR3 DNA reads TGTGCCAGTATGAAGACTAGCGGGACCTACAATGAGCAGTTCTTC. It translates to CASMKTSGTYNEQFF.

This clone was seen more than once but under ten times. The gene calls are TRBV28 and TRBJ2-7; D uncertain. The germline V gene has CDR1 MDHEN and CDR2 SYDVKM. V lost 2 bases, J lost 0 bases, and 14 bases lay in between. This CDR3 region has 16 residues. CDR3 sequence (DNA): TGTGCCAGCAGTTTAATTCAGGAACCTTACTCCTACGAGCAGTACTTC. This translates into CASSLIQEPYSYEQYF.

This clone was detected once. This CDR3 reads CASSEDGQGYNEQFF. The CDR3, as DNA: TGTGCCAGCAGTGAAGACGGACAGGGCTACAATGAGCAGTTCTTC. The genes are TRBV6-4 and TRBJ2-1; TRBD1 matches at 8 bases. Germline V gives CDR1 MRHNA, CDR2 SNTAGT. The trim removed 3 bases at V and 3 bases at J, leaving 4 bases unmatched. This CDR3 is 15 amino acids long.

The rearrangement joins TRBV30 to TRBJ2-7; TRBD1 might be the D (7 bases). This CDR3 has 14 amino acids. Deletions cut 3 bases from V and 3 bases from J, with 15 bases between. Germline-derived CDR1 and CDR2 are GTSNPN and SVGIG (reference sequence). DNA for the CDR3: TGTGCCTGGAGACAGGGGAGGTCCTACTACGAGCAGTACTTC. Translated, it gives CAWRQGRSYYEQYF.

The chain combines TRBV15 with TRBJ2-7, with 10 bases matching TRBD2. V gave up 3 bases and J gave up 3 bases; unmatched junction bases: 8. CDR1 and CDR2 from the germline V gene are LNHNV and YYDKDF (reference sequence). There are 16 residues in the CDR3. The CDR3 loop reads CATSRDPRTSGYEQYF. Written as DNA, the CDR3 is TGTGCCACCAGCAGGGACCCCCGGACTAGCGGCTACGAGCAGTACTTC.

The chain recombines TRBV6-5 with TRBJ2-1, with D possibly matching TRBD2 (6 bases). Per germline, CDR1 MNHEY and CDR2 SVGAGI. CDR3 length: 16 residues. The V and J ends lost 3 bases and 3 bases respectively, with 15 bases between them. The CDR3 sequence is CASSYLRRGYYNEQFF. The CDR3 DNA reads as TGTGCCAGCAGTTATTTGAGGAGGGGATACTACAATGAGCAGTTCTTC.

The rearrangement joins TRBV9 to TRBJ2-2, with TRBD2 as a possible D gene (7 bases). From germline, CDR1 is SGDLS and CDR2 YYNGEE. The CDR3 loop spans 17 amino acids. The V and J ends lost 3 bases and 3 bases respectively, with 18 bases between them. DNA for the CDR3: TGTGCCAGCAGCGGGGGGCCCACGGGGGGCCACACCGGGGAGCTGTTTTTT. This translates into CASSGGPTGGHTGELFF.

The chain carries TRBV4-3 and TRBJ2-1; 7 nucleotides align to TRBD1. The CDR3 runs to 15 residues. The J segment lost 8 bases and the V segment lost 4 bases, leaving 11 bases of the junction unmatched. Germline assignment: CDR1 LGHNA and CDR2 YSLEER. The DNA of the CDR3 is TGCGCCAGCAGCCGTGACAGGGTTCGTCAGTATGAGCAGTTCTTC. It translates to CASSRDRVRQYEQFF.

This chain links TRBV6-5 with TRBJ2-5; TRBD2 might be the D (7 bases). The CDR3 sequence is 14 residues long. Trimming left V 3 bases short and J 5 bases short, with 13 bases between. The germline gives CDR1 MNHEY, CDR2 SVGAGI. Written as DNA, the CDR3 is TGTGCCAGCAGTTATACGGGGGGCGGTGAGACCCAGTACTTC. It yields the protein CASSYTGGGETQYF.

The gene calls are TRBV7-2 and TRBJ2-3; D gene ambiguous. The CDR3 runs to 14 residues. Germline CDR1 and CDR2: SGHTA and FQGNSA. Trimming took off 1 base at V and 1 base at J, with 6 bases between the two ends. The CDR3 loop is CASSLDAGTDTQYF. For the CDR3, the DNA is TGTGCCAGCAGCTTAGACGCGGGCACAGATACGCAGTATTTT.

The V gene is TRBV2, the J gene TRBJ1-5, with 7 bases identical to TRBD1. Germline V lookup: CDR1 SNHLY, CDR2 FYNNEI. Trimming removed 5 bases from V and 3 bases from J; junction bases left unmatched: 4. CDR3 size: 14 residues. CDR3 amino acids: CASSRDRTNQPQHF. CDR3 nucleotide sequence: TGTGCCAGCAGTCGGGACAGAACCAATCAGCCCCAGCATTTT.

The chain joins TRBV6-6 to TRBJ1-1; 7 bases match TRBD1. The V gene end was trimmed by 1 base and the J gene end by 4 bases; junction bases not matched to a gene: 3. CDR3 length: 14 amino acids. The germline gives CDR1 MNHNY, CDR2 SVGAGI (reference sequence). Written as DNA, the CDR3 is TGTGCCAGCAGTTACTTGAAGGGGGCCACTGAAGCTTTCTTT. Its translation is CASSYLKGATEAFF.